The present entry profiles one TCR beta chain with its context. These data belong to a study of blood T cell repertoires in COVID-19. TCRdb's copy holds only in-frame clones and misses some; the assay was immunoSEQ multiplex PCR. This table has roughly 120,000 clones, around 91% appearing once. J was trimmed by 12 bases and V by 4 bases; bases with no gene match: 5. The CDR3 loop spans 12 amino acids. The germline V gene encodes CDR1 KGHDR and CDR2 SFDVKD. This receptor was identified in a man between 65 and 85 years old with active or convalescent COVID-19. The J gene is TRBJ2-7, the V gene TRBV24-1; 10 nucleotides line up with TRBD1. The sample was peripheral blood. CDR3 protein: CATSDTGTGVYF. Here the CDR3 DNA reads TGTGCCACCAGTGACACCGGGACAGGGGTGTACTTC.